This T cell receptor beta chain stems from a study of cytomegalovirus exposure and HLA in healthy donors. Study-wide results and limits: A missense variant in DCLRE1C was later tied to TCR beta V- and J-gene trimming. Cytomegalovirus association was assigned to approximately 160 TCR beta chains. Generally TCR sequences proved uncommon, though certain public TCRs appeared in numerous donors. In vitro confirmation showed a few CMV-associated chains to be CMV antigen specific.

This clone was counted only a few times. The antigen is not known. 60 Vbeta and 13 Jbeta primers were used in PCR. Profiled with immunoSEQ multiplex PCR; TCRdb holds only in-frame clones, not every one. The sample yields some 150,000 clones, roughly two thirds seen once. The TCR comes from a woman aged 25 to 39 in good health and CMV-seronegative. Material: PBMCs.

CDR3 nucleotide sequence: TGCGCCAGCAGCCAAGTTGCGGGGACAGGGGGTGAGACCCAGTACTTC. This sequence encodes CASSQVAGTGGETQYF. The gene calls are TRBV4-3 and TRBJ2-5; 11 bases fit TRBD1. The CDR3 has 16 residues. Germline V lookup: CDR1 LGHNA, CDR2 YSLEER. V shed 1 base, J shed 5 bases, and the junction held 6 bases outside the gene matches.